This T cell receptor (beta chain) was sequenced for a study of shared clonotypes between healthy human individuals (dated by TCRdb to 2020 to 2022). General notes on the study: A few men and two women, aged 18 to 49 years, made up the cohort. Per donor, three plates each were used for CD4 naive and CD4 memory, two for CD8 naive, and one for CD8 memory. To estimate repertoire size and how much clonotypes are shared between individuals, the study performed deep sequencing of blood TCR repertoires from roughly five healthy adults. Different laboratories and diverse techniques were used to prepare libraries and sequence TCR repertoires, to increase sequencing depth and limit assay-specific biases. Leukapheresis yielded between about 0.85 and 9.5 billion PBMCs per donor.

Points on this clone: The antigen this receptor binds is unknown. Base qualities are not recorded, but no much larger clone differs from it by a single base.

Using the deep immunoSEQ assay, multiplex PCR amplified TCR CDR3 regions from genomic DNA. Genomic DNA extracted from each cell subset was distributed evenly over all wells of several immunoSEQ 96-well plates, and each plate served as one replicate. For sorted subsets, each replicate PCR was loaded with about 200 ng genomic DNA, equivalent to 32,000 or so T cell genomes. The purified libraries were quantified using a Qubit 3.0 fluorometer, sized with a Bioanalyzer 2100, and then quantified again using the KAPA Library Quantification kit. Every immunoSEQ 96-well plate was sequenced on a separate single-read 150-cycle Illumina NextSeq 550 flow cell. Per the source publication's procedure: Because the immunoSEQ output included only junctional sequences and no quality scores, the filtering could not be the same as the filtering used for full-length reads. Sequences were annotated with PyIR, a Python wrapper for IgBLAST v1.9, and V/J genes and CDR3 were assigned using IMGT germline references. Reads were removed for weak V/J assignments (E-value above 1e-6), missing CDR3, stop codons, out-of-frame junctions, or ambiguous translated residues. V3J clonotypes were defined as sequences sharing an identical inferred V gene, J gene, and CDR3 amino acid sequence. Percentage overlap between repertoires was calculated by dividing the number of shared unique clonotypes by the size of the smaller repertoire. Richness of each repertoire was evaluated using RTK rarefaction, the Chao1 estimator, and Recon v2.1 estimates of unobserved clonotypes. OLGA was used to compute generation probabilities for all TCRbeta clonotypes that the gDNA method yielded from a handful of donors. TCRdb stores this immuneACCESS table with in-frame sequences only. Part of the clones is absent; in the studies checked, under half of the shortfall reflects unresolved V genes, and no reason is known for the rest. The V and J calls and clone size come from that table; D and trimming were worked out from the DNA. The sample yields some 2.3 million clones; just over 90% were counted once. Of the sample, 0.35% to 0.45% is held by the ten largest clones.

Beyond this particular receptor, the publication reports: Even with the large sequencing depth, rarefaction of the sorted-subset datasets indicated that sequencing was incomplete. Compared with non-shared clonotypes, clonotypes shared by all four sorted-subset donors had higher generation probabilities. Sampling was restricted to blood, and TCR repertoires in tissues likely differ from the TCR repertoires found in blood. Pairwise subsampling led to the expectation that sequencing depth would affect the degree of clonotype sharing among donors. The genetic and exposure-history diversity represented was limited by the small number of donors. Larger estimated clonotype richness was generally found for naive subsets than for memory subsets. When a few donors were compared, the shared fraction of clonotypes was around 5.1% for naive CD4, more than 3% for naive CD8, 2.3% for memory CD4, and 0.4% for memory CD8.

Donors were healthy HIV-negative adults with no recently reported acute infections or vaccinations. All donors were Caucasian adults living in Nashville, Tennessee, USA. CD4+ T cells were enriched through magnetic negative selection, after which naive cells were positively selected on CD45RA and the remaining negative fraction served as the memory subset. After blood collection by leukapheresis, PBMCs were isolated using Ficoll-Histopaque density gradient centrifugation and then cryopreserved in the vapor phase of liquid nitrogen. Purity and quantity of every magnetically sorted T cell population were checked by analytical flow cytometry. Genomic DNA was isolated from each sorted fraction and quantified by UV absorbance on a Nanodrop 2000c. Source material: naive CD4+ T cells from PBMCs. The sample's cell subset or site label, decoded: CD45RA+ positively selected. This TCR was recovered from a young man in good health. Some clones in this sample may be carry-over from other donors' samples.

The DNA sequence reads TGCAGCCCCTGGAAAGGGACGAACACTGAAGCTTTCTTT. Its protein reads: CSPWKGTNTEAFF. The rearrangement joined TRBV29-1 to TRBJ1-1; possibly the D gene is TRBD1, per 5 matching bases. Taken from cysteine to phenylalanine, the CDR3 has 13 residues. Left in the record is the CDR3 DNA by itself, 39 bases read in frame from the first base. V is shortened by 8 bases, J by 1 base, and the region joining them spans 14 bases. Based on the germline V gene, the CDR1 and CDR2 sequences are SQVTM and ANQGSEA.